The 21 T cell receptor beta chains below come from one sample, sequenced in a study of beta chain features in type 1 diabetes. The antigens for these receptors are not known. The whole isolated RNA underwent reverse transcription, so sequencing captured expressed TCRB transcripts. This table comes from immunoSEQ multiplex PCR, and its TCRdb copy is limited to in-frame clones, with some not included. The sample lists some 660,000 clones; about 14% were seen once. General study findings and limits: All four CD4+ subsets from Type 1 diabetes patients carried moderately but significantly shorter TCRB CDR3s.

Sequenced sample: naive CD4+ T cells from blood. These receptors all stem from a man younger than 35 with type 1 diabetes.

The chain uses TRBV4-3 and TRBJ2-3; 8 bases agree with TRBD2. The CDR3 totals 16 residues. J was trimmed by 4 bases and V by 1 base; bases with no gene match: 7. Germline-derived CDR1 and CDR2 are LGHNA and YSLEER. The CDR3 here is CASSQGTSLLPDTQYF. The CDR3 coding sequence is TGCGCCAGCAGCCAAGGGACTAGCCTCCTTCCAGATACGCAGTATTTT.

CDR3: CASSLAFTGGRGTGELFF. CDR3 DNA sequence: TGCGCCAGCAGCTTGGCCTTTACAGGGGGGCGCGGCACCGGGGAGCTGTTTTTT. The chain uses TRBV5-1 and TRBJ2-2, with 8 positions matching TRBD1. The V gene end was trimmed by 0 bases and the J gene end by 4 bases; junction bases not matched to a gene: 11. Per germline, CDR1 SGHRS and CDR2 YFSETQ. CDR3 length equals 18 residues.

This chain joins TRBV6-1 and TRBJ2-7; D call uncertain. The V gene lost 4 bases and the J gene lost 1 base, with 2 bases spanning the gap. Germline loops: CDR1 MNHNS, CDR2 SASEGT. The CDR3 is 11 residues long. CDR3 residues: CASSASYEQYF. The CDR3 nucleotides read TGTGCCAGCAGTGCGTCCTACGAGCAGTACTTC.

This clone has a handful of counts. V usage is TRBV7-2 and J usage is TRBJ1-3, with D maybe TRBD1 (5 bases). Trimming took 5 bases from V and 2 from J, leaving 13 bases between them. There are 15 residues in the CDR3. The germline V gene encodes CDR1 SGHTA and CDR2 FQGNSA. The CDR3 here is CASSRLTGPGNTIYF. The CDR3 coding sequence is TGTGCCAGCAGCCGCTTGACGGGGCCTGGAAACACCATATATTTT. Full variable domain (outside the CDR3, taken from reference TRBV7-2 and TRBJ1-3): GAGVSQSPSNKVTEKGKDVELRCDPISGHTALYWYRQSLGQGLEFLIYFQGNSAPDKSGLPSDRFSAERTGGSVSTLTIQRTQQEDSAVYLCASSRLTGPGNTIYFGEGSWLTVV.

This clone has just a few counts. The chain recombines TRBV6-5 with TRBJ2-5; D not resolved. V was trimmed by 6 bases and J by 5 bases, leaving 19 bases between them. The CDR3 is 15 residues long. Germline V gene sequence: CDR1 MNHEY, CDR2 SVGAGI. CDR3 residues: CASRSLLRHRETQYF. CDR3 DNA sequence: TGTGCCAGCAGGTCCTTATTAAGACATCGGGAGACCCAGTACTTC.

The chain is built from TRBV7-9 and TRBJ1-3, with D possibly being TRBD1 (5 bases). The CDR3 runs 16 residues. V was pared by 1 base and J by 2 bases, with 12 bases between. From germline, CDR1 is SEHNR and CDR2 FQNEAQ (reference sequence). CDR3 protein: CASSLGREMAGNTIYF. Written as DNA, the CDR3 is TGTGCCAGCAGCTTAGGCAGGGAGATGGCTGGAAACACCATATATTTT.

This clone was observed once. The V call is TRBV30, the J call TRBJ2-6, with D unresolved. The CDR3 spans 13 residues. Trimming shortened V by 3 bases and J by 4 bases, and 7 bases separated the two germline ends. CDR1 GTSNPN and CDR2 SVGIG come from the germline V gene (reference sequence). The CDR3 region has the DNA TGTGCCTGGAGGGCTGTGGGGGCCAACGTCCTGACTTTC. Translated, it gives CAWRAVGANVLTF.

The V call is TRBV7-3, the J call TRBJ2-2; D unclear. Per the germline V gene, CDR1 is SGHTA and CDR2 is FQGTGA. Trimming took off 3 bases at V and 6 bases at J, with 5 bases between the two ends. The CDR3 is 12 amino acids. The CDR3 region has the DNA TGTGCCAGCAGCTTTTCGCCCGGGGAGCTGTTTTTT. It codes for CASSFSPGELFF.

A few counts support this clone. The chain combines TRBV27 with TRBJ2-7; unclear D gene. The CDR3 is made up of 16 amino acids. Germline V CDR1 and CDR2: MNHEY, SMNVEV (reference sequence). V was trimmed by 5 bases and J by 5 bases, leaving 22 bases between them. The CDR3, as DNA: TGTGCCAGCAGTCTTTATGTTGGCCCGAAAGGCGACGAGCAGTACTTC. This gives the protein CASSLYVGPKGDEQYF.

The J gene is TRBJ1-3, the V gene TRBV30; D is possibly TRBD1 (6 bases). Germline V lookup: CDR1 GTSNPN, CDR2 SVGIG (reference sequence). This CDR3 has 13 amino acids. Trimming removed 5 bases from V and 3 bases from J, with 11 bases in between. The CDR3 spells CAWGGIVGNTIYF. In DNA, the CDR3 is TGTGCCTGGGGGGGCATCGTTGGAAACACCATATATTTT. Complete variable domain (other parts from reference TRBV30 and TRBJ1-3): SQTIHQWPATLVQPVGSPLSLECTVEGTSNPNLYWYRQAAGRGLQLLFYSVGIGQISSEVPQNLSASRPQDRQFILSSKKLLLSDSGFYLCAWGGIVGNTIYFGEGSWLTVV.

A few counts support this clone. The chain carries TRBV6-5 and TRBJ1-6, with D possibly TRBD1 on 6 matching bases. CDR1 and CDR2 (germline): MNHEY, SVGAGI. V was trimmed by 8 bases and J by 16 bases, leaving 21 bases between them. The CDR3 contains 13 residues. The CDR3 DNA is TGTGCCAGCGGGACACCCCTACGGTATGCACTCCACTTT. This translates into CASGTPLRYALHF.

J is TRBJ1-4 and V is TRBV28, with TRBD1 matching 9 bases. Per the germline V gene, CDR1 is MDHEN and CDR2 is SYDVKM. V dropped 6 bases and J dropped 8; count of bases not matched to a gene: 7. This CDR3 region has 14 residues. CDR3 nucleotides: TGTGCCAGCAGCACAGGGGGCCGGGAGGAAAAACTGTTTTTT. The encoded protein is CASSTGGREEKLFF.

The chain couples TRBV6-1 to TRBJ2-7; D is undetermined. Germline-derived CDR1 and CDR2 are MNHNS and SASEGT. This CDR3 region has 11 residues. V gave up 9 bases and J gave up 4 bases, with 10 bases separating them. The CDR3 DNA is TGTGCCAGTACTGCCCGATACGAGCAGTACTTC. This gives the protein CASTARYEQYF.

The chain is built from TRBV28 and TRBJ2-5; D possibly corresponds to TRBD1 (5 bases). This CDR3 is built from 16 residues. The germline gives CDR1 MDHEN, CDR2 SYDVKM. Between the trimmed V and J ends, which lost 2 bases and 5 bases, there was a span of 18 bases. The CDR3 reads CASSLVRTRRRETQYF. The CDR3 DNA is TGTGCCAGCAGTTTAGTCAGGACAAGAAGGCGGGAGACCCAGTACTTC.

This clone was observed a handful of times. V is TRBV5-4 and J is TRBJ2-5, with 7 bases matching TRBD2. This CDR3 contains 15 residues. The trim removed 4 bases at V and 5 bases at J, leaving 11 bases unmatched. Germline V gives CDR1 SGHNT, CDR2 YYREEE (reference sequence). The CDR3 here is CASSAATGLVETQYF. The CDR3 region has the DNA TGTGCCAGCAGCGCGGCGACCGGACTAGTCGAGACCCAGTACTTC.

In this sample, this clone turned up a few times. The rearrangement links TRBV11-2 to TRBJ2-4; 8 bases agree with TRBD2. The CDR3 runs 14 residues. Germline V lookup: CDR1 SGHAT, CDR2 FQNNGV. J was trimmed by 13 bases and V by 1 base; bases with no gene match: 9. The CDR3 DNA reads as TGTGCCAGCAGCTTAGGCAGTAGCGGGGTTTTACAGTACTTC. Translated: CASSLGSSGVLQYF.

In its sample, this clone was seen a few times. Distinct nucleotide sequences in the sample also encode this CDR3. V is TRBV5-1 and J is TRBJ2-1, with 7 bases aligning to TRBD2. The length of the CDR3 is 15 residues. V trimming: 0 bases; J trimming: 3 bases; junction bases outside the gene matches: 3. Germline lookup yields CDR1 SGHRS and CDR2 YFSETQ. CDR3 region: CASSLAGGGYNEQFF. CDR3 sequence (DNA): TGCGCCAGCAGCTTGGCGGGAGGAGGCTACAATGAGCAGTTCTTC. The entire variable domain, with the rest obtained from reference TRBV5-1 and TRBJ2-1, is as follows: KAGVTQTPRYLIKTRGQQVTLSCSPISGHRSVSWYQQTPGQGLQFLFEYFSETQRNKGNFPGRFSGRQFSNSRSEMNVSTLELGDSALYLCASSLAGGGYNEQFFGPGTRLTVL.

This clone was detected only a few times. DNA of the CDR3: TGCGCCAGCAGCGCTAACCACAATGAGAAACTGTTCTTC. It translates to CASSANHNEKLFF. The rearrangement uses TRBV5-1 and TRBJ2-1, with unresolved D. Germline CDR1 SGHRS, CDR2 YFSETQ. The CDR3 totals 13 residues. V was cut by 4 bases and J by 15 bases, with 20 bases left in between.

This clone has more than one count but fewer than ten. DNA of the CDR3: TGCAGCGTGTTGGGACACCAATACGAGCAGTACTTC. Its protein is CSVLGHQYEQYF. The genes are TRBV29-1 and TRBJ2-7; tentatively, D is TRBD1 (6 bases). The CDR3 has 12 residues. V gave up 6 bases and J gave up 4 bases, with 13 bases separating them. Germline-derived CDR1 and CDR2 are SQVTM and ANQGSEA.

The rearrangement uses TRBV18 and TRBJ2-7, with 12 nucleotides matching TRBD1. This CDR3 comprises 15 residues. V dropped 3 bases and J dropped 7; count of bases not matched to a gene: 7. Per the germline V gene, CDR1 is KGHSH and CDR2 is LQKENI. CDR3 protein: CASSPGGTGGREQYF. The CDR3 coding sequence is TGTGCCAGCTCACCTGGTGGGACAGGGGGCCGGGAGCAGTACTTC.

This clone was observed a handful of times. The rearrangement joins TRBV5-1 to TRBJ2-1, with a tentative D call TRBD1 (6 bases). Germline V gene data show CDR1 as SGHRS and CDR2 as YFSETQ. V was shortened by 8 bases and J by 2 bases, with 14 bases between the two germline ends. This CDR3 is 14 amino acids long. The DNA for the CDR3 is TGCGCCAGTACACAGGGACCAACCTACAATGAGCAGTTCTTC. Amino acids: CASTQGPTYNEQFF.